The 29 T cell receptor beta chains in this list originate from one sample, sequenced in a study of graft-versus-host responses after intestinal transplantation. Method: immunoSEQ multiplex PCR; TCRdb's copy keeps in-frame clones and lacks some. In the table there are tens of thousands of clones, approximately 94% of which are singletons. What these receptors recognize is not known. The material was unstimulated CD4+ T cells sorted from spleen or lymph node cells, obtained before transplant. These receptors were obtained from a human donor who was the organ donor for an intestinal transplant.

V is TRBV9 and J is TRBJ2-1; 11 nucleotides match TRBD2. V lost 2 bases to trimming and J lost 4 bases; unmatched junction nucleotides: 2. The CDR3 covers 15 residues. Looked up from germline, CDR1 is SGDLS and CDR2 is YYNGEE. For the CDR3, the DNA is TGTGCCAGCAGCGTGACTAGCGGGGAATACAATGAGCAGTTCTTC. Its translation is CASSVTSGEYNEQFF.

The gene calls are TRBV19 and TRBJ2-7, with 7 bases fitting TRBD1. The CDR3 runs 15 residues. The germline gives CDR1 LNHDA, CDR2 SQIVND (reference sequence). V trimming: 5 bases; J trimming: 0 bases; junction bases outside the gene matches: 7. DNA of the CDR3: TGTGCCAGTAGTGAATCCGGGACAGTCTCCTACGAGCAGTACTTC. This gives the protein CASSESGTVSYEQYF.

This rearrangement joins TRBV10-3 to TRBJ2-2; possibly TRBD1 for D (6 bases). Germline loops: CDR1 ENHRY, CDR2 SYGVKD. The CDR3 loop spans 12 amino acids. Deletions cut 10 bases from V and 8 bases from J, with 14 bases between. The CDR3 DNA reads as TGTGCCACCTTCACCGGGACAGGGGAGCTGTTTTTT. Encoded protein: CATFTGTGELFF.

The rearrangement links TRBV15 to TRBJ1-1; TRBD1 matches at 7 bases. The germline gives CDR1 LNHNV, CDR2 YYDKDF (reference sequence). The CDR3 is 14 amino acids. V shed 0 bases, J shed 4 bases, and the junction held 2 bases outside the gene matches. CDR3 sequence (DNA): TGTGCCACCAGCAGAGATTGGGACAGCACTGAAGCTTTCTTT. Translating it yields CATSRDWDSTEAFF.

The V and J genes are TRBV11-2 and TRBJ1-5; D is ambiguous. V was trimmed by 2 bases and J by 3 bases, leaving 5 bases between them. This CDR3 has 13 residues. Germline V gene sequence: CDR1 SGHAT, CDR2 FQNNGV. The CDR3 DNA is TGTGCCAGCAGCTTAACTGTCAATCAGCCCCAGCATTTT. This translates into CASSLTVNQPQHF.

The chain employs TRBV7-8 and TRBJ1-5; D gene uncertain. Trimming pared 1 base from V and 2 bases from J, leaving 3 bases between. There are 13 residues in the CDR3. The germline V gene encodes CDR1 SGHVS and CDR2 FQNEAQ. The CDR3 nucleotides read TGTGCCAGCAGCTTAGTCGGCAATCAGCCCCAGCATTTT. Translating it yields CASSLVGNQPQHF. Complete variable domain (other parts from reference TRBV7-8 and TRBJ1-5): GAGVSQSPRYKVAKRGQDVALRCDPISGHVSLFWYQQALGQGPEFLTYFQNEAQLDKSGLPSDRFFAERPEGSVSTLKIQRTQQEDSAVYLCASSLVGNQPQHFGDGTRLSIL.

The V and J genes are TRBV5-4 and TRBJ2-7, with 7 bases fitting TRBD1. Germline CDR1 is SGHNT and CDR2 is YYREEE (reference sequence). V shed 3 bases and J 5 bases; nucleotides not matched to a gene: 8. This CDR3 is 14 amino acids long. The CDR3 protein is CASSWTQGMNEQYF. The DNA of the CDR3 is TGTGCCAGCAGCTGGACACAGGGGATGAACGAGCAGTACTTC.

This CDR3 reads CSARAQSEAFF. In DNA form, the CDR3 reads TGCAGTGCTAGAGCCCAGAGTGAAGCTTTCTTT. The chain is built from TRBV20-1 and TRBJ1-1; D call uncertain. The CDR3 has 11 residues. Germline values: CDR1 DFQATT, CDR2 SNEGSKA (reference sequence). V lost 1 base, J lost 7 bases, and 7 bases lay in between.

Points on this clone: Other DNA sequences in this specimen translate into the identical CDR3. The chain combines TRBV27 with TRBJ2-3; D might be TRBD1 or TRBD2, each matching 5 bases. Germline V gene data show CDR1 as MNHEY and CDR2 as SMNVEV (reference sequence). The V gene lost 9 bases and the J gene lost 1 base, with 11 bases spanning the gap. The CDR3 is 13 amino acids. This CDR3 is CASRVGGTDTQYF. The CDR3 DNA reads TGTGCCAGTAGAGTGGGGGGCACAGATACGCAGTATTTT.

This sequence joins TRBV27 and TRBJ2-7; 9 bases line up with TRBD1. CDR1 and CDR2 (germline): MNHEY, SMNVEV (reference sequence). CDR3 length equals 16 residues. V lost 3 bases, J lost 0 bases, and 6 bases stayed unmatched. CDR3 in DNA: TGTGCCAGCAGTTTCTTACAGGGGGCGGGCTCCTACGAGCAGTACTTC. It is translated as CASSFLQGAGSYEQYF.

The chain is built from TRBV6-1 and TRBJ1-6, with 7 bases matching TRBD1. From germline, CDR1 is MNHNS and CDR2 SASEGT. With 6 bases clipped from V and 3 bases from J, the junction kept 5 bases outside the gene matches. The CDR3 length is 15 residues. CDR3 sequence reads: CASSSRQGYNSPLHF. The CDR3 DNA sequence: TGTGCCAGCAGCTCGAGACAGGGCTATAATTCACCCCTCCACTTT.

The V and J genes are TRBV4-3 and TRBJ1-1; D is possibly TRBD1 (6 bases). Germline CDR1 and CDR2: LGHNA and YSLEER. Trimming left V 0 bases short and J 3 bases short, with 14 bases between. The CDR3 contains 16 residues. The CDR3 loop is CASSQDDRGRDTEAFF. The CDR3 DNA sequence: TGCGCCAGCAGCCAAGATGATCGGGGGCGGGACACTGAAGCTTTCTTT.

This chain links TRBV27 with TRBJ1-3; D is uncertain. The CDR3 has 14 amino acids. Trimming cost V 3 bases and J 0 bases, with 6 bases left between them. The V gene's germline CDR1 is MNHEY and CDR2 SMNVEV (reference sequence). CDR3: CASSFSSSGNTIYF. In nucleotides, the CDR3 is TGTGCCAGCAGTTTCAGCAGCTCTGGAAACACCATATATTTT.

This chain links TRBV15 with TRBJ1-2, with 9 bases identical to TRBD1. The V and J ends lost 5 bases and 7 bases, in that order; junction bases with no gene match: 5. CDR1 LNHNV and CDR2 YYDKDF come from the germline V gene (reference sequence). The CDR3 is made up of 13 amino acids. CDR3 in DNA: TGTGCCACCAGCCGGGACAGGGTCGGTGGCTACACCTTC. It yields the protein CATSRDRVGGYTF.

V is TRBV11-1 and J is TRBJ2-1; possibly TRBD1 or TRBD2 for D (5 bases each). The length of the CDR3 is 13 residues. V lost 7 bases to trimming and J lost 2 bases, with 9 bases between them. Germline CDR1 SGHAT, CDR2 FQDESV (reference sequence). CDR3 residues: CASTLGAYNEQFF. CDR3 DNA: TGTGCCAGCACCCTGGGGGCCTACAATGAGCAGTTCTTC.

The chain recombines TRBV11-3 with TRBJ1-1; possible D gene TRBD1, 6 bases. Germline CDR1 reads SGHNT; CDR2 reads YENEEA. The CDR3 covers 13 residues. V was cut by 1 base and J by 3 bases, with 6 bases left in between. The CDR3 region has the DNA TGTGCCAGCAGCTTAGGGGGGCACACTGAAGCTTTCTTT. Translated: CASSLGGHTEAFF. The full variable domain, its missing parts supplied by reference TRBV11-3 and TRBJ1-1, is EAGVVQSPRYKIIEKKQPVAFWCNPISGHNTLYWYLQNLGQGPELLIRYENEEAVDDSQLPKDRFSAERLKGVDSTLKIQPAELGDSAVYLCASSLGGHTEAFFGQGTRLTVV.

The chain has TRBV15 and TRBJ1-5; D unclear. The length of the CDR3 is 18 residues. Germline V gives CDR1 LNHNV, CDR2 YYDKDF (reference sequence). V was trimmed by 0 bases and J by 0 bases, leaving 15 bases between them. CDR3 amino acids: CATSRDTVGLNSNQPQHF. Here the CDR3 DNA reads TGTGCCACCAGCAGAGATACCGTAGGACTCAATAGCAATCAGCCCCAGCATTTT.

V gene TRBV7-6 combines with J gene TRBJ2-7, with 14 bases that match TRBD2. J gave up 2 bases and V 1 base, and 7 bases lay outside the gene matches. Germline lookup yields CDR1 SGHVS and CDR2 FNYEAQ. The CDR3 runs 18 residues. The DNA of the CDR3 is TGTGCCAGCAGCTTAGGACTAGCGGGGGGGTTTAACCCCTACGAGCAGTACTTC. It translates to CASSLGLAGGFNPYEQYF.

The genes are TRBV28 and TRBJ1-2, with a tentative D call TRBD1 (6 bases). CDR1 and CDR2 from the germline V gene are MDHEN and SYDVKM. This CDR3 has 15 amino acids. V shed 1 base and J shed 7 bases, with 16 bases lying between them. The CDR3 is CASSLLATGGFGYTF. The CDR3 DNA follows: TGTGCCAGCAGTTTATTAGCGACAGGTGGTTTTGGCTACACCTTC.

The rearrangement uses TRBV7-6 and TRBJ2-1; D is possibly TRBD2 (5 bases). This CDR3 is built from 15 residues. CDR1 is SGHVS and CDR2 is FNYEAQ in the germline V gene. V was pared by 4 bases and J by 1 base, with 11 bases between. The CDR3 DNA follows: TGTGCCAGCAGCTCTCAAGGGAGATCCTACAATGAGCAGTTCTTC. Translated, it gives CASSSQGRSYNEQFF.

The genes are TRBV11-1 and TRBJ1-1; no reliable D call. V was pared by 5 bases and J by 4 bases, with 11 bases between. The CDR3 runs to 13 residues. Germline CDR1 reads SGHAT; CDR2 reads FQDESV (reference sequence). The CDR3 DNA sequence: TGTGCCAGCAGCACCCTACAAGGCACTGAAGCTTTCTTT. Its translation: CASSTLQGTEAFF.

The gene calls are TRBV6-5 and TRBJ1-5; TRBD1 might be the D (6 bases). The CDR3 is 14 amino acids. CDR1 MNHEY and CDR2 SVGAGI come from the germline V gene. Trimming pared 2 bases from V and 6 bases from J, leaving 11 bases between. Here the CDR3 reads CASSYQNRVQPQHF. As DNA, the CDR3 is TGTGCCAGCAGTTACCAAAACAGGGTTCAGCCCCAGCATTTT.

The rearrangement links TRBV11-1 to TRBJ2-1; 10 bases are shared with TRBD2. The ends lost 4 bases at V and 0 bases at J; junction bases unmatched: 6. CDR1 SGHAT and CDR2 FQDESV come from the germline V gene (reference sequence). The CDR3 totals 17 residues. CDR3 nucleotides: TGTGCCAGCAGCTCGGGACTAGCGCCTCACTCCTACAATGAGCAGTTCTTC. This translates into CASSSGLAPHSYNEQFF.

This clone occurred a few times. The chain employs TRBV7-2 and TRBJ1-1, with a possible D match to TRBD1 (5 bases). Per germline, CDR1 SGHTA and CDR2 FQGNSA. The CDR3 length is 14 residues. Trimming took off 3 bases at V and 0 bases at J, with 8 bases between the two ends. DNA of the CDR3: TGTGCCAGCAGCTTTGGGACGTTGAACACTGAAGCTTTCTTT. It translates to CASSFGTLNTEAFF.

The chain combines TRBV2 with TRBJ2-4; D gene unclear. This CDR3 is 14 amino acids long. Germline CDR1 SNHLY, CDR2 FYNNEI. Between the trimmed V and J ends, which lost 4 bases and 3 bases, there was a span of 10 bases. The CDR3: CASSGSGGKNIQYF. CDR3 sequence (DNA): TGTGCCAGCAGTGGGTCAGGCGGCAAAAACATTCAGTACTTC.

This clone appeared a single time. CDR3 region: CASSPGGLNTEAFF. In DNA form, the CDR3 reads TGTGCCAGCTCACCGGGGGGGTTGAACACTGAAGCTTTCTTT. The genes are TRBV18 and TRBJ1-1; perhaps TRBD1 as D (5 bases). CDR3 size: 14 residues. Trimming stripped 3 bases from V and 0 bases from J, with 8 bases between. Germline-derived CDR1 and CDR2 are KGHSH and LQKENI.

The chain carries TRBV7-9 and TRBJ1-2; D perhaps matches TRBD1 (5 bases). The CDR3 runs to 15 residues. Trimming shortened V by 5 bases and J by 4 bases, and 17 bases separated the two germline ends. The germline CDR1 and CDR2 sequences are SEHNR and FQNEAQ (reference sequence). The chain's CDR3 is CASSPASRDSYGYTF. DNA of the CDR3: TGTGCCAGCAGCCCCGCCAGCAGGGACTCCTATGGCTACACCTTC.

V gene TRBV6-5 combines with J gene TRBJ1-2, with 12 positions matching TRBD1. Germline CDR1 MNHEY, CDR2 SVGAGI. V was clipped by 6 bases and J by 8 bases; unmatched bases: 7. There are 14 residues in the CDR3. The CDR3 here is CASSPGQGAQGYTF. DNA of the CDR3: TGTGCCAGCAGCCCGGGACAGGGGGCGCAAGGCTACACCTTC.

A remark on this clone: The junction differs from germline at one of its ends, possibly a read error. The J gene is TRBJ1-3, the V gene TRBV7-7; D call uncertain. Germline CDR1 is SSHAT and CDR2 is FNYEAQ (reference sequence). The CDR3 runs 13 residues. CDR3 sequence: CASSLDRGNTIYF. The CDR3 DNA follows: TGTGCTAGCAGCTTAGACCGGGGAAACACCATATATTTT.